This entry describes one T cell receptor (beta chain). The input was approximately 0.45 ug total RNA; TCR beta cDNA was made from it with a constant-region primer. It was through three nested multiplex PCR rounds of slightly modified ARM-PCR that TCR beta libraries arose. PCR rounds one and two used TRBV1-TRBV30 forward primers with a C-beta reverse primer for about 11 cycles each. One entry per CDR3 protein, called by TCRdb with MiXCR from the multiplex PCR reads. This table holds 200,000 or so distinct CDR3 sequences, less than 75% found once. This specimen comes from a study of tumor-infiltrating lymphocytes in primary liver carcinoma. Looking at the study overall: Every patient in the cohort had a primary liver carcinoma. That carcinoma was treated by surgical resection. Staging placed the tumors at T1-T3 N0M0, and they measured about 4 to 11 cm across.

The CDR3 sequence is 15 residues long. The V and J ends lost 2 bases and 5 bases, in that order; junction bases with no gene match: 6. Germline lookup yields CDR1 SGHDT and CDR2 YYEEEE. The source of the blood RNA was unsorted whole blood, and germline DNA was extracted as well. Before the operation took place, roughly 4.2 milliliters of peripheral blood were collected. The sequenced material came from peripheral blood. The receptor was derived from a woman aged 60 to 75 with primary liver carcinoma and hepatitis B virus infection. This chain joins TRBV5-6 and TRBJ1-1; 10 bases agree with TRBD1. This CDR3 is CASSFSGTGVTEAFF. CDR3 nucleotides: TGTGCCAGCAGCTTCTCCGGGACAGGGGTAACTGAAGCTTTCTTT.